What follows are 28 T cell receptor beta chains derived from one specimen sequenced in a study of T cells in Graves' hyperthyroidism and ophthalmopathy. Amplified regions were TCR beta CDR3 sequences from RNA transcripts. First-round RT-PCR targeting the TCR CDR3 was performed with the HTBI primer set. TCRdb reprocessed the multiplex PCR reads via MiXCR and lists one record per CDR3 protein. The table has hundreds of thousands of distinct CDR3 sequences, roughly 17% seen once. The sample consisted of blood. The receptors here all came from a woman aged 18-30 years with Graves' hyperthyroidism.

This clonotype has a handful of counts. V gene TRBV15 combines with J gene TRBJ1-1; D not resolved. Deletions cut 0 bases from V and 4 bases from J, with 9 bases between. This CDR3 has 14 amino acids. Germline CDR1 and CDR2: LNHNV and YYDKDF (reference sequence). This CDR3 is CATSRDYGSTEAFF. CDR3 DNA sequence: TGTGCCACCAGCAGAGATTACGGGTCCACTGAAGCTTTCTTT.

This clonotype was observed at least ten times. The chain uses TRBV2 and TRBJ2-1; TRBD2 matches 11 bases. The germline gives CDR1 SNHLY, CDR2 FYNNEI. The V segment lost 6 bases and the J segment 2 bases; nucleotides outside the gene matches: 3. CDR3 length: 15 amino acids. As DNA, the CDR3 is TGTGCCAGCAGGGGGGGACTAGCGGCCTACAATGAGCAGTTCTTC. This sequence encodes CASRGGLAAYNEQFF.

DNA for the CDR3: TGTGCCAGCAGCTCCACCGTGGCAGGGGGGCTCAAAGAGACCCAGTACTTC. Translating it yields CASSSTVAGGLKETQYF. The chain combines TRBV7-6 with TRBJ2-5; tentatively, D is TRBD1 (7 bases). The CDR3 has 17 amino acids. Germline CDR1 and CDR2: SGHVS and FNYEAQ. Trimming pared 4 bases from V and 3 bases from J, leaving 21 bases between.

This clonotype has a count of ten or more. CDR3 sequence reads: CASSEATDHEKLFF. CDR3 coding DNA: TGTGCCAGCAGTGAAGCCACGGACCATGAAAAACTGTTTTTT. The chain links TRBV2 to TRBJ1-4; D gene unclear. The CDR3 loop spans 14 amino acids. Trimming took off 0 bases at V and 6 bases at J, with 8 bases between the two ends. CDR1 is SNHLY, CDR2 FYNNEI, per germline.

V gene TRBV29-1 combines with J gene TRBJ2-3; TRBD2 agrees at 8 bases. There are 13 residues in the CDR3. Trimming took 1 base from V and 5 from J; bases not matched to a gene: 2. Germline V CDR1 and CDR2: SQVTM, ANQGSEA. The CDR3 loop is CSVEAGGQDTQYF. The CDR3 nucleotides read TGCAGCGTTGAAGCGGGGGGGCAAGATACGCAGTATTTT.

This clonotype has at least ten counts. The genes are TRBV20-1 and TRBJ2-5, with 8 bases that match TRBD2. The trim removed 1 base at V and 2 bases at J, leaving 12 bases unmatched. Looked up from germline, CDR1 is DFQATT and CDR2 is SNEGSKA (reference sequence). The CDR3 is made up of 17 amino acids. CDR3 nucleotide sequence: TGCAGTGCTAGAGGTCTTGGGGCGGGGGGATTACAAGAGACCCAGTACTTC. It translates to CSARGLGAGGLQETQYF.

This chain uses TRBV4-2 with TRBJ2-7; tentatively, D is TRBD2 (6 bases). The CDR3 consists of 17 residues. Trimming cost V 4 bases and J 4 bases, with 23 bases left between them. Per germline, CDR1 LGHNA and CDR2 YNFKEQ. This CDR3 reads CASSPTAGSGLSYEQYF. The CDR3 nucleotides read TGTGCCAGCAGCCCAACTGCCGGGAGCGGTCTTAGTTACGAGCAGTACTTC.

A few counts support this clonotype. This sequence joins TRBV18 and TRBJ1-2, with D perhaps TRBD1 (5 bases). Trimming removed 2 bases at V and 6 bases at J, with 13 bases between. The V gene's germline CDR1 is KGHSH and CDR2 LQKENI. The CDR3 is made up of 14 amino acids. The CDR3 DNA is TGTGCCAGCTCACCAACCGGGACCCAAGATGGCTACACCTTC. This sequence encodes CASSPTGTQDGYTF.

This clonotype was seen only a few times. V usage is TRBV19 and J usage is TRBJ1-5; 8 nucleotides match TRBD1. Per germline, CDR1 LNHDA and CDR2 SQIVND (reference sequence). The CDR3 is 15 residues long. J lost 3 bases, V lost 5 bases, and 6 bases had no gene match. CDR3 sequence: CASSRQGTYNQPQHF. Written as DNA, the CDR3 is TGTGCCAGTAGTCGACAGGGGACCTACAATCAGCCCCAGCATTTT.

The V gene is TRBV7-9, the J gene TRBJ1-4, with D maybe TRBD1 (5 bases). CDR3 size: 16 residues. V was pared by 4 bases and J by 6 bases, with 18 bases between. Per the germline V gene, CDR1 is SEHNR and CDR2 is FQNEAQ (reference sequence). CDR3 region: CASSSEAGRNDEKLFF. The CDR3 DNA reads TGTGCCAGCAGCTCCGAGGCGGGACGGAACGATGAAAAACTGTTTTTT.

Ten or more counts support this clonotype. V is TRBV28 and J is TRBJ2-2, with D uncertain. The ends were cut back, 3 bases at V and 2 bases at J, with 7 bases in the middle. The germline V gene has CDR1 MDHEN and CDR2 SYDVKM. The CDR3 is made up of 14 amino acids. For the CDR3, the DNA is TGTGCCAGCAGTTTCCCGAGAAACACCGGGGAGCTGTTTTTT. As protein: CASSFPRNTGELFF.

V usage is TRBV3-1 and J usage is TRBJ2-2; the D gene could be TRBD1 or TRBD2 (5 bases each). Trimming took off 0 bases at V and 0 bases at J, with 11 bases between the two ends. The germline V gene has CDR1 LGHDT and CDR2 YNNKEL (reference sequence). The CDR3 sequence is 17 residues long. The CDR3 reads CASSQDWGTANTGELFF. The DNA for the CDR3 is TGTGCCAGCAGCCAAGATTGGGGGACGGCGAACACCGGGGAGCTGTTTTTT.

This chain uses TRBV20-1 with TRBJ1-4; maybe TRBD1 (6 bases). There are 12 residues in the CDR3. Trimming took off 6 bases at V and 3 bases at J, with 8 bases between the two ends. In germline, CDR1 is DFQATT, CDR2 SNEGSKA (reference sequence). As DNA, the CDR3 is TGCAGTGCGGCAGGGGCTAATGAAAAACTGTTTTTT. It is translated as CSAAGANEKLFF.

This clonotype was detected many times. The rearrangement joins TRBV7-9 to TRBJ1-5, with D uncertain. V was shortened by 1 base and J by 6 bases, with 7 bases between the two germline ends. Germline-derived CDR1 and CDR2 are SEHNR and FQNEAQ (reference sequence). The CDR3 runs 13 residues. The CDR3 is CASSLVGSQPQHF. The CDR3 DNA reads as TGTGCCAGCAGCTTAGTAGGCAGTCAGCCCCAGCATTTT.

Only a few counts were recorded for this clonotype. The V gene is TRBV7-9, the J gene TRBJ1-2; tentatively, D is TRBD1 (6 bases). The germline V gene encodes CDR1 SEHNR and CDR2 FQNEAQ (reference sequence). Trimming stripped 4 bases from V and 7 bases from J, with 13 bases between. This CDR3 spans 13 amino acids. Written as DNA, the CDR3 is TGTGCCAGCAGCTCTTACAGGGCTGGTGGCTACACCTTC. This gives the protein CASSSYRAGGYTF.

This clonotype occurred a few times. Here the CDR3 reads CASSQAHGGYEQYF. The CDR3 DNA reads TGTGCCAGCAGCCAAGCGCACGGGGGCTACGAGCAGTACTTC. The chain is built from TRBV3-2 and TRBJ2-7; TRBD1 is taken as the D call from the table, unchecked against the DNA. TRBV3-2 is assigned pseudogene status. The CDR3 has 14 residues.

This clonotype was detected a few times. The V and J genes are TRBV20-1 and TRBJ2-3; 8 bases map to TRBD2. The V and J ends lost 6 bases and 4 bases, in that order; junction bases with no gene match: 9. This CDR3 spans 14 amino acids. The germline CDR1 and CDR2 sequences are DFQATT and SNEGSKA (reference sequence). CDR3 loop: CSANGLAFPDTQYF. In DNA, the CDR3 is TGCAGTGCAAACGGACTAGCTTTCCCAGATACGCAGTATTTT.

The table lists this clonotype with many counts. This rearrangement joins TRBV6-1 to TRBJ2-5; 10 bases map to TRBD2. V lost 0 bases and J lost 9; bases outside the gene matches: 7. The CDR3 is 15 amino acids. Germline CDR1 is MNHNS and CDR2 is SASEGT. The CDR3 loop reads CASSEAGLAVGAQYF. Written as DNA, the CDR3 is TGTGCCAGCAGTGAAGCTGGACTAGCGGTGGGGGCCCAGTACTTC.

The rearrangement uses TRBV3-1 and TRBJ2-5, with D perhaps TRBD2 (6 bases). CDR1 LGHDT and CDR2 YNNKEL come from the germline V gene (reference sequence). V shed 1 base and J shed 5 bases, with 11 bases lying between them. This CDR3 is 14 amino acids long. Written as DNA, the CDR3 is TGTGCCAGCAGCCAAGGGGGGGTTTACGAGACCCAGTACTTC. Translating it yields CASSQGGVYETQYF.

In this sample, this clonotype turned up once. This rearrangement joins TRBV5-1 to TRBJ2-1; TRBD1 is a possible D gene (5 bases). V dropped 1 base and J dropped 5 bases, with 10 bases sitting between them. The V gene's germline CDR1 is SGHRS and CDR2 YFSETQ. This CDR3 is 14 amino acids long. The CDR3 here is CASSLWGPNNEQFF. The CDR3 region has the DNA TGCGCCAGCAGCTTGTGGGGCCCAAACAATGAGCAGTTCTTC.

The CDR3 DNA reads as TGCAGCGCCTCTGCGAGAGGGGGATACGAGCAGTACTTC. Translation gives CSASARGGYEQYF. J is TRBJ2-7 and V is TRBV29-1; tentative D call: TRBD1 (6 bases). Germline-derived CDR1 and CDR2 are SQVTM and ANQGSEA. The CDR3 contains 13 residues. V shed 7 bases and J shed 4 bases, with 17 bases lying between them.

This clonotype is a singleton in its sample. This chain uses TRBV24-1 with TRBJ2-6; D is unresolved. The germline CDR1 and CDR2 sequences are KGHDR and SFDVKD. This CDR3 is built from 16 residues. Trimming removed 0 bases from V and 0 bases from J, with 5 bases in between. The CDR3 reads CATSDLKASGANVLTF. The CDR3 nucleotides are TGTGCCACCAGTGATTTGAAGGCCTCTGGGGCCAACGTCCTGACTTTC.

V and J are TRBV30 and TRBJ2-2; D gene ambiguous. There are 12 residues in the CDR3. From germline, CDR1 is GTSNPN and CDR2 SVGIG (reference sequence). Trimming removed 0 bases at V and 6 bases at J, with 5 bases between. CDR3 coding DNA: TGTGCCTGGAGTGTAGGTGCCGGGGAGCTGTTTTTT. Translated, it gives CAWSVGAGELFF.

In this sample, this clonotype turned up a few times. This chain links TRBV3-1 with TRBJ2-2; 11 bases line up with TRBD2. The germline gives CDR1 LGHDT, CDR2 YNNKEL (reference sequence). J was trimmed by 6 bases and V by 6 bases; bases with no gene match: 9. This CDR3 comprises 16 residues. The CDR3 sequence: CASSFQLAGDAGELFF. The CDR3, as DNA: TGTGCCAGCAGTTTTCAACTAGCGGGAGATGCCGGGGAGCTGTTTTTT.

This clonotype was counted only a few times. The rearrangement uses TRBV7-9 and TRBJ1-4; D remains ambiguous. Trimming stripped 3 bases from V and 6 bases from J, with 11 bases between. CDR1 and CDR2 (germline): SEHNR, FQNEAQ (reference sequence). This CDR3 is built from 14 residues. The CDR3 loop reads CASSFGQGHEKLFF. CDR3 in DNA: TGTGCCAGCAGCTTTGGTCAAGGTCATGAAAAACTGTTTTTT.

This clonotype was seen a few times. The rearrangement uses TRBV2 and TRBJ2-5; the match to TRBD2 covers 12 bases. V was clipped by 5 bases and J by 7 bases; unmatched bases: 14. Germline V CDR1 and CDR2: SNHLY, FYNNEI. The CDR3 has 17 residues. The CDR3 loop is CASSMPSGRVTESTQYF. CDR3 DNA: TGTGCCAGCAGTATGCCTAGCGGGAGGGTTACCGAATCGACCCAGTACTTC.

This clonotype was seen ten or more times. The rearrangement joins TRBV20-1 to TRBJ2-7, with D tentatively TRBD1 (6 bases). There are 12 residues in the CDR3. The germline V and J ends were trimmed by 0 bases and 6 bases, with 9 bases remaining between them. Germline V gene lookup returns CDR1 DFQATT and CDR2 SNEGSKA (reference sequence). CDR3 in amino acids: CSAREGAIEQYF. DNA for the CDR3: TGCAGTGCTAGAGAGGGGGCCATCGAGCAGTACTTC.

On this clonotype: A much larger clone is a single base away; this may be a read error. This rearrangement joins TRBV27 to TRBJ2-7, with 9 positions matching TRBD1. CDR3 length: 15 residues. Germline V lookup: CDR1 MNHEY, CDR2 SMNVEV (reference sequence). Written as DNA, the CDR3 is TGTGCCAGCAGCCGACAGGGGGGACTCTCCTACGAGCAGAACTTC. Translated: CASSRQGGLSYEQNF.